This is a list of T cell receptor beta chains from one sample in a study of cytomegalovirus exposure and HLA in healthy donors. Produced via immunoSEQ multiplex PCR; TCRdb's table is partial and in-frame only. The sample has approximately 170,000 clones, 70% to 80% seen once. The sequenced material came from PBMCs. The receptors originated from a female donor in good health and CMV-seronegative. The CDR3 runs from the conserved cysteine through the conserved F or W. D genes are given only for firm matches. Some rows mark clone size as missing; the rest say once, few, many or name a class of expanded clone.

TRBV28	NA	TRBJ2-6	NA	TGTGCCAGCAGCCCCGGCTCTGGGGCCAACGTCCTGACTTTC	CASSPGSGANVLTF
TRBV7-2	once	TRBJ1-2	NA	TGTGCCAGCAGTAAGGACAGTGTAGATGGCTACACCTTC	CASSKDSVDGYTF
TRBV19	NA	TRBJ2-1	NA	TGTGCCAGTAGTATAACGTCAGGGGTATGGAATGAGCAGTTCTTC	CASSITSGVWNEQFF
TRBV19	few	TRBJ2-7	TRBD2	TGTGCCAGTAGCCCTATGGGCGGGAGAGGCTACGAGCAGTACTTC	CASSPMGGRGYEQYF
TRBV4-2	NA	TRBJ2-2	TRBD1	TGTGCCAGCAGCCCGGGACAGGACACCGGGGAGCTGTTTTTT	CASSPGQDTGELFF
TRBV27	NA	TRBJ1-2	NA	TGTGCCAGCAGAACAGGGTTTGGCTACACCTTC	CASRTGFGYTF
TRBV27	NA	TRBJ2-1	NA	TGTGCCAGCAGTTTGAGGGGGGCCCCAGCGGGGCTCCCAAATGAGCAGTTCTTC	CASSLRGAPAGLPNEQFF
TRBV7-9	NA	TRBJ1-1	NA	TGTGCCAGCAGCCGGGAGACAGCGAACACTGAAGCTTTCTTT	CASSRETANTEAFF
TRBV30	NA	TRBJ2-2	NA	TGTGCCTGGACCAGACCCTTAATACAGGGAGCCGGGGAGCTGTTTTTT	CAWTRPLIQGAGELFF
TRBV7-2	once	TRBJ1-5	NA	TGTGCCAGCAGCTTAAGGGGTGGGTTATATCAGCCCCAGCATTTT	CASSLRGGLYQPQHF
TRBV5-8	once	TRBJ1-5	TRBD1	TGTGCCAGCGCCAGGGGGGACACCCGTAGTCAGCCCCAGCATTTT	CASARGDTRSQPQHF
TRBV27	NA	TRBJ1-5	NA	TGTGCCAGCAGTTCGTACGAGTATAGCAATCAGCCCCAGCATTTT	CASSSYEYSNQPQHF
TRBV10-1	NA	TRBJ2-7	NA	TGCGCCAGGGCTCGGGTATTAGGGACACAACTACGAGGGCAGTACTTC	CARARVLGTQLRGQYF
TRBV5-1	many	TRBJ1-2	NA	TGCGCCAGCAGCTTGAGCAGGGATAATGGCTACACCTTC	CASSLSRDNGYTF
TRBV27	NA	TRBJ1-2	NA	TGTGCCAGCAGTCCGACTGCCCGCCCTGCTAACTATGGCTACACCTTC	CASSPTARPANYGYTF
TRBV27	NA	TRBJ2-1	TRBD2	TGTGCCAGCAGTTTACGCCTAGCGGGGGTAAATGAGCAGTTCTTC	CASSLRLAGVNEQFF
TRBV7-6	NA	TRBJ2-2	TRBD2	TGTGCCAGCAGCGCCCAGACTAGCGGGAGTATGGGGGAGCTGTTTTTT	CASSAQTSGSMGELFF
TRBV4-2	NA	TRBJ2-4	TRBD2	TGTGCCAGCAGCCGAGGATCGGGACTAGCGGGAGTTGGAGGGACCAAAAACATTCAGTACTTC	CASSRGSGLAGVGGTKNIQYF
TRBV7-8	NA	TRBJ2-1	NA	TGTGCCAGCAGCTTAGGGAACCGGGACTCCGACTCTGTGCAGTTCTTC	CASSLGNRDSDSVQFF
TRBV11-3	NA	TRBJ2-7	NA	TGTGCCAGCAGCCGGACTGACTCCTACGAGCAGTACTTC	CASSRTDSYEQYF
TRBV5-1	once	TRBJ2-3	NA	TGCGCCAGCAGCCCCCCGGGAGTCCCAGATACGCAGTATTTT	CASSPPGVPDTQYF
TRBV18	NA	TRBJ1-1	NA	TGTGCCAGCTCACCGGGGCAGAACACTGAAGCTTTCTTT	CASSPGQNTEAFF
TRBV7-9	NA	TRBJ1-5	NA	TGTGCCAGCAGCCCTGCGCGGAGTCAGCCCCAGCATTTT	CASSPARSQPQHF
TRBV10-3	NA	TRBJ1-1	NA	TGTGCCAGTCAAGGGGTCACGAACACTGAAGCTTTCTTT	CASQGVTNTEAFF
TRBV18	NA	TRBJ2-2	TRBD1	TGTGCCAGCTCACCGCCCGGGACAGTGAACACCGGGGAGCTGTTTTTT	CASSPPGTVNTGELFF
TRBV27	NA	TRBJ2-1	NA	TGTGCCAGCAGTGCCCGACTAGTAAGCAATGAGCAGTTCTTC	CASSARLVSNEQFF
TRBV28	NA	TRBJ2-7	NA	TGTGCCAGCAGTGCACGTACTAGTTGGCAGCAGTACTTC	CASSARTSWQQYF
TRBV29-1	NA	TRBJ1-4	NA	TGCAGCGCTACTACAGGGATTAGGGAAAAACTGTTTTTT	CSATTGIREKLFF
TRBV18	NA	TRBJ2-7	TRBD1	TGTGCCAGCTCACCCCGACTCGGACAGGGCTACGAGCAGTACTTC	CASSPRLGQGYEQYF
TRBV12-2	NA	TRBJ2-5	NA	TGTGCAAGTCGCTTAGACGGGGGACTAGCGAGGGGAGAGACCCAGTACTTC	CASRLDGGLARGETQYF
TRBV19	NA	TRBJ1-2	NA	TGTGCCAGTACCAACAATTGGAGGAGAGCTAACTATGGCTACACCTTC	CASTNNWRRANYGYTF
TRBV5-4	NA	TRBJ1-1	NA	TGTGCCAGCAGCTTGAAAGGGGCCGGCACTGAAGCTTTCTTT	CASSLKGAGTEAFF
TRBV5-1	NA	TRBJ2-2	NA	TGCGCCAGCAGCAGGGGGTCAGATACCGGGGAGCTGTTTTTT	CASSRGSDTGELFF
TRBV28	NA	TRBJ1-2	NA	TGTGCCAGCAGATCGTCGGTTATAGGAGACTACACCTTC	CASRSSVIGDYTF
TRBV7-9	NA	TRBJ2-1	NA	TGTGCCAGCAGCTTTCCTAGTATCTCCTACAATGAGCAGTTCTTC	CASSFPSISYNEQFF
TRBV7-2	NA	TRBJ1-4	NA	TGTGCCAGCAGCCCGGAGGGGTCAGCATATGGAAAACTGTTTTTT	CASSPEGSAYGKLFF
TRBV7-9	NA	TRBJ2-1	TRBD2	TGTGCCAGCAGCTTAGCCGGGACTAGTAGGTATGAGCAGTTCTTC	CASSLAGTSRYEQFF
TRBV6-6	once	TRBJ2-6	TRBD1	TGTGCCAGCAGACAGGGGGCTGGGGCCAACGTCCTGACTTTC	CASRQGAGANVLTF
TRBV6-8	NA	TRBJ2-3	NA	TGTGCCAGCAGAAGAGGAGGTACAGATACGCAGTATTTT	CASRRGGTDTQYF
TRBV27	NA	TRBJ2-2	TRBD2	TGTGCCAGCAGTCCCCGGGGGACTAGCGGGGGGGCCGGGGAGCTGTTTTTT	CASSPRGTSGGAGELFF
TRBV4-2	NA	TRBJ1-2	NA	TGTGCCAGCAGCCCCGCAGGGGACTATGACTACACCTTC	CASSPAGDYDYTF
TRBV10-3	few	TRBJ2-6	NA	TGTGCCATCACCCGGGAGAGCTCTGGGGCCAACGGCCTGACTTTC	CAITRESSGANGLTF
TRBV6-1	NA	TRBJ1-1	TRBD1	TGTGCCACCCTCCGACAGGGCACTGAAGCTTTCTTT	CATLRQGTEAFF
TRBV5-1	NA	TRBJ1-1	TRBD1	TGCGCCAGCAGCTTGGGGACAGGGGAAGCTTTCTTT	CASSLGTGEAFF
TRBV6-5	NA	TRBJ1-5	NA	TGTGCCAGCAGCGGAGGCAAATCTCAGCCCCAGCATTTT	CASSGGKSQPQHF
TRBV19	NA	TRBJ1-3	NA	TGTGCCAGTCCCCCAGGGCACGGAAACACCATATATTTT	CASPPGHGNTIYF
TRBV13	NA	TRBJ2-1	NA	TGTGCCAGCAGCTTACAGAGCGGCAATGAGCAGTTCTTC	CASSLQSGNEQFF
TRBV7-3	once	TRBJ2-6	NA	TGTGCCAGCAGCACGACAGGCCAGATCTCTGGGGCCAACGTCCTGACTTTC	CASSTTGQISGANVLTF
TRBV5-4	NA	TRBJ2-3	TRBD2	TGTGCCAGCAGCCGGACTAGCGGGAGTCACACAGATACGCAGTATTTT	CASSRTSGSHTDTQYF
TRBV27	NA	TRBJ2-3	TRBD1	TGTGCCAGCAGTCATCACAGGGGCGCGACGCAGTATTTT	CASSHHRGATQYF
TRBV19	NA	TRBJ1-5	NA	TGTGCCAGTAGCACCGTACAGGGTAGCAATCAGCCCCAGCATTTT	CASSTVQGSNQPQHF
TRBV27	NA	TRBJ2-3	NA	TGTGCCAGCAGACCTGGGACTCTGAGCACAGATACGCAGTATTTT	CASRPGTLSTDTQYF
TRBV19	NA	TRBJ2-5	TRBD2	TGTGCCAGTAAAGGCGGACGGGGGGTGGGGGAGACCCAGTACTTC	CASKGGRGVGETQYF